Listed below are T cell receptor beta chains from one sample, sequenced in a study of cytomegalovirus exposure and HLA in healthy donors. Sequenced by immunoSEQ multiplex PCR; TCRdb stores in-frame clones only, minus some. The data show around 50,000 clones, just under 85% seen once. Sequenced material: PBMCs. The receptors were sampled from a middle-aged man in good health and CMV-seronegative. Each CDR3 is given with its conserved first and last residue. Not every row has a clone size; where given, it reads once, few, many or a size class.

NA | TRBJ1-2 | TRBV27 | CASSFSGGVRDYGYTF
NA | TRBJ2-5 | TRBV4-1 | CASSQAGGHGETQYF
once | TRBJ2-3 | TRBV11-2 | CASSLLAGGHTDTQYF
NA | TRBJ2-5 | TRBV5-1 | CASSARTGSETQYF
NA | TRBJ2-1 | TRBV25-1 | CASLSGGASYNEQFF
once | TRBJ1-1 | TRBV14 | CASSPNTGGVNTEAFF
NA | TRBJ1-2 | TRBV7-9 | CASSPDGGANYGYTF
NA | TRBJ2-5 | TRBV7-9 | CASSLAEAGALSETQYF
NA | TRBJ1-5 | TRBV6-5 | CASSRTGGNQPQHF
NA | TRBJ1-2 | TRBV5-4 | CASRTIFGQESDGYTF
NA | TRBJ1-2 | TRBV28 | CASSFLRQGARGYTF
NA | TRBJ2-1 | TRBV5-4 | CASSPRTSGFYNEQFF
NA | TRBJ1-1 | TRBV20-1 | CSARNLEEAFF
few | TRBJ2-7 | TRBV7-9 | CASSLVGGSYEQYF
once | TRBJ1-2 | TRBV19 | CASSIIIGGADGYTF
NA | TRBJ1-4 | TRBV5-1 | CASSLDGTGAEKLFF
NA | TRBJ1-4 | TRBV5-1 | CASSLSWSWSQEKLFF
once | TRBJ2-7 | TRBV7-9 | CASQGTISYEQYF
NA | TRBJ1-5 | TRBV30 | CAWSVSSNQPQHF
NA | TRBJ1-1 | TRBV29-1 | CSVDGTGGFSEAFF
NA | TRBJ1-6 | TRBV5-1 | CASSWTGGYNSPLHF
few | TRBJ1-1 | TRBV7-3 | CASSQNTRTEAFF